This passage covers 4 T cell receptor beta chains from one sample sequenced in a study of CD8+CD57+ T cells in acquired aplastic anemia. The template used for profiling TCR beta VDJ and CDR3 was genomic DNA. TCRdb passed the reads through MiXCR, listing each CDR3 protein once. The sample records about 400,000 distinct CDR3 sequences, under 80% being singletons. The source material was sorted CD4+, CD8+, or CD8+CD57+ T cells (not recorded which) from PBMCs. These TCRs come from a human donor in good health, serving as a control.

This clonotype was seen ten or more times. CDR3 DNA: TGTGCCAGCAGCTTAGGGGTGGATTCCGGGGAGCTGTTTTTT. Its protein is CASSLGVDSGELFF. The rearrangement links TRBV11-2 to TRBJ2-2; unclear D gene. The V and J ends lost 1 base and 6 bases respectively, with 9 bases between them. This CDR3 contains 14 residues. CDR1 and CDR2 (germline): SGHAT, FQNNGV.

The chain combines TRBV5-4 with TRBJ1-1; D not resolved. Germline loops: CDR1 SGHNT, CDR2 YYREEE (reference sequence). The CDR3 has 15 amino acids. V shed 4 bases and J shed 5 bases, with 18 bases lying between them. The CDR3 region has the DNA TGTGCCAGCAGCCTGGCCAGGTCGAGGAGGACTGAAGCTTTCTTT. It is translated as CASSLARSRRTEAFF.

Concerning this clonotype itself: One end of the junction does not line up with germline, which may come from a read error. The gene calls are TRBV29-1 and TRBJ1-2; the D is unclear. CDR3 length: 14 amino acids. Germline V CDR1 and CDR2: SQVTM, ANQGSEA. The CDR3 region has the DNA TGCAGCGTTGGTTATGTCACGGAGGATGGTGGCGACACCTTC. The encoded protein is CSVGYVTEDGGDTF.

The chain links TRBV9 to TRBJ2-6, with TRBD1 identical over 7 bases. In germline, CDR1 is SGDLS, CDR2 YYNGEE. J lost 4 bases, V lost 4 bases, and 2 bases had no gene match. The length of the CDR3 is 14 residues. CDR3 region: CASSPGQGANVLTF. CDR3 bases: TGTGCCAGCAGCCCGGGACAGGGGGCCAACGTCCTGACTTTC.